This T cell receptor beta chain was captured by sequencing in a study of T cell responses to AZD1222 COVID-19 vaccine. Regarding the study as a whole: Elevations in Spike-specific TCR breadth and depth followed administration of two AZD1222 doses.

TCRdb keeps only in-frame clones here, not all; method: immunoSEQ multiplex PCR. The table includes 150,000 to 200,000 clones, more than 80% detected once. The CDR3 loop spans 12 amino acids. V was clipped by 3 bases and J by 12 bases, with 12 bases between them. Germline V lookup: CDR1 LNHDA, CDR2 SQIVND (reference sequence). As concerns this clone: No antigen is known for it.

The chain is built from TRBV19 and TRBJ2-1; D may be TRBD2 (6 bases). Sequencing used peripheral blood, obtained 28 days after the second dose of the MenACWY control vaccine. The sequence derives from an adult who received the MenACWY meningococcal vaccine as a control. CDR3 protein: CASSMRAGRQFF. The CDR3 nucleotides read TGTGCCAGTAGTATGAGGGCGGGACGGCAGTTCTTC. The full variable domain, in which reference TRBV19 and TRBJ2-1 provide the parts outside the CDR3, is DGGITQSPKYLFRKEGQNVTLSCEQNLNHDAMYWYRQDPGQGLRLIYYSQIVNDFQKGDIAEGYSVSREKKESFPLTVTSAQKNPTAFYLCASSMRAGRQFFGPGTRLTVL.